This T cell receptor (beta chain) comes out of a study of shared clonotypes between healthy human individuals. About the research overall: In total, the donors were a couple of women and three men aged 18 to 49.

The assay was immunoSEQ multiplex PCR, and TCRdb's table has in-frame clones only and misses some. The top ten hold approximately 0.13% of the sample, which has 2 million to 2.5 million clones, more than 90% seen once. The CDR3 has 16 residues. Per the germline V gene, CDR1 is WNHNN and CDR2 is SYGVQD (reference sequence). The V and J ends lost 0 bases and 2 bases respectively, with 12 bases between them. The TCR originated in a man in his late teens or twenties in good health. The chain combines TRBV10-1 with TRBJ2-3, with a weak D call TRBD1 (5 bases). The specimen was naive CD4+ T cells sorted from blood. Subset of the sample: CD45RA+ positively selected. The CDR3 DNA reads TGCGCCAGCAGTGAGTCGACAGTTCCGACCACAGATACGCAGTATTTT. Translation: CASSESTVPTTDTQYF.